This section outlines one TCR beta chain sequence together with its context. Its antigen is undetermined. The data originate from a study of cytomegalovirus exposure and HLA in healthy donors. Study findings and constraints: Most TCR sequences showed up rarely, but some public TCRs showed up in many donors. Under in vitro conditions, a few CMV-associated chains were confirmed as specific for CMV antigens. High specificity and sensitivity for cytomegalovirus status were reported for the classifier.

The roughly 120-subject validation cohort, separate from the 666-subject first cohort, included the donors. Sequenced by immunoSEQ multiplex PCR; TCRdb stores in-frame clones only, minus some. The sample has approximately 120,000 clones, 89% seen once. Deletions cut 5 bases from V and 1 base from J, with 18 bases between. Germline V lookup: CDR1 SGHTA, CDR2 FQGNSA. The CDR3 loop spans 17 amino acids. This clonotype originated in a young woman in good health and CMV-seronegative. This sequence joins TRBV7-2 and TRBJ1-3; the D is unclear. What was sequenced was PBMCs. The DNA of the CDR3 is TGTGCCAGCAGCCTTTTTTCACAAGTTATGTCTGGAAACACCATATATTTT. It codes for CASSLFSQVMSGNTIYF.